This T cell receptor beta chain was documented in a study of shared clonotypes between healthy human individuals (dated by TCRdb to about 2020). Context from the whole study: A couple of women and a few men aged 18 to 49 years were included in the cohort. The study deeply sequenced blood TCR repertoires of five healthy adults to estimate repertoire size and the extent of clonotype sharing between individuals. To increase sequencing depth and limit assay-specific biases, different laboratories used diverse techniques to prepare libraries and sequence TCR repertoires. Each donor's leukapheresis produced roughly between roughly 0.85 and 9 billion PBMCs. General study outcomes and caveats: The small number of donors limited the genetic and exposure-history diversity represented. Pairwise subsampling led to the expectation that sequencing depth would affect the degree of clonotype sharing among donors. Sampling was limited to blood, and TCR repertoires in tissue likely differ from TCR repertoires in blood.

The CDR3 numbers 11 residues from cysteine through phenylalanine. The DNA shown is the 33-base CDR3, in frame from base 1. Trimming removed 4 bases from V and 3 bases from J, leaving 6 bases between the germline ends. CDR1 DFQATT and CDR2 SNEGSKA were looked up in the germline V gene (reference sequence). On this clone itself: No antigen is known for it. The record has no base qualities; no much larger clone is one base away.

Using the deep immunoSEQ assay, TCR CDR3 regions were amplified from genomic DNA by multiplex PCR. For each cell subset, the extracted genomic DNA was distributed evenly across all wells of several immunoSEQ 96-well plates, and each plate served as one replicate. For unsorted PBMC, around 310 ng of genomic DNA, equivalent to around 30,000 T cell genomes, went into each replicate PCR. Ten immunoSEQ deep assay plates were used to sequence the unsorted PBMC genomic DNA. Purified libraries were measured with a Qubit 3.0 fluorometer, size-checked on a Bioanalyzer 2100, and measured again with the KAPA Library Quantification kit. A separate single-read 150-cycle Illumina NextSeq 550 flow cell was used to sequence each immunoSEQ 96-well plate. From the authors' description of their analysis: Because the immunoSEQ output included only junctional sequences and no quality scores, the filtering could not be the same as the filtering used for full-length reads. Sequences were annotated with PyIR, a Python wrapper for IgBLAST v1.9, and V/J genes and CDR3 were assigned using IMGT germline references. Any read was removed if the V/J assignment was weak (E-value above 1e-6), the CDR3 was missing, or the read contained stop codons, out-of-frame junctions, or ambiguous translated residues. V3J clonotypes were defined as sequences sharing an identical inferred V gene, J gene, and CDR3 amino acid sequence. To compute the percentage overlap between repertoires, the number of shared unique clonotypes was divided by the size of the smaller repertoire. Three approaches were used to assess repertoire richness: RTK rarefaction, the Chao1 estimator, and Recon v2.1 estimates of unobserved clonotypes. Not all clones reach the TCRdb copy of this immuneACCESS table, which keeps in-frame sequences only. Checked studies attribute under half of the gap to unresolved V genes and leave the rest unexplained. The V and J calls and clone size come from that table; D and trimming were worked out from the DNA. The sample includes approximately 500,000 clones, with almost 80% observed a single time. The ten largest clones represent about 12% of the sample.

Healthy HIV-negative adults with no recently reported acute infections or vaccinations were included as donors. Only Caucasian adults living in Nashville, Tennessee, USA were represented among the donors. For unsorted samples, some 90 million PBMCs were counted and genomic DNA was extracted with the QIAamp DNA Blood Mini kit. After blood collection by leukapheresis, PBMCs were isolated using Ficoll-Histopaque density gradient centrifugation and then cryopreserved in the vapor phase of liquid nitrogen. Source material: PBMCs. Rearrangement joined TRBV20-1 to TRBJ1-1; the D gene assignment is ambiguous. The clonotype was recovered from a woman aged 40-49 years in good health. Some clones in this sample may be carry-over from other donors' samples. The CDR3: CSATQHTEAFF. DNA sequence: TGCAGTGCTACACAGCACACTGAAGCTTTCTTT.